These T cell receptor beta chains were read from a single sample in a study of T cell responses to AZD1222 COVID-19 vaccine. Clones were sequenced by immunoSEQ multiplex PCR, and TCRdb holds only the in-frame ones, with some missing. The sample holds 65,000 to 85,000 clones, more than 70% seen once. Sample: peripheral blood, taken on day 0 of AZD1222 vaccination. Receptors were obtained from an adult in good health. The CDR3 runs from the conserved cysteine through the conserved F or W. Fields, in order: D gene, clone size, J gene, V gene, CDR3 protein, CDR3 DNA. D genes are given only for firm matches. A clone size is listed for some rows: how often the clone was seen (once, few, many), or a class if it is expanded.

. . TRBJ2-7 TRBV5-4 CASSSGGTTYEQYF TGTGCCAGCAGCAGTGGTGGGACCACCTACGAGCAGTACTTC
TRBD1 . TRBJ1-4 TRBV6-5 CASRTGRITNEKLFF TGTGCCAGCCGGACAGGGAGAATAACTAATGAAAAACTGTTTTTT
TRBD2 . TRBJ2-2 TRBV28 CASSTAGGAGELFF TGTGCCAGCAGTACCGCCGGGGGGGCCGGGGAGCTGTTTTTT
. . TRBJ2-6 TRBV15 CATSPHSGWLLTF TGTGCCACCAGCCCCCATAGCGGTTGGCTCCTGACTTTC
TRBD1 . TRBJ2-7 TRBV18 CASSPGTDDEQYF TGTGCCAGCTCACCCGGGACAGATGACGAGCAGTACTTC
. . TRBJ1-5 TRBV10-1 CASRTLDTGYGQPQHF TGCGCCAGCCGGACCCTCGACACAGGGTACGGTCAGCCCCAGCATTTT
. . TRBJ2-7 TRBV10-2 CASRGDWYEQYF TGCGCCAGCAGGGGGGACTGGTACGAGCAGTACTTC
. . TRBJ1-1 TRBV15 CATSRGGMNTEAFF TGTGCCACCAGCAGGGGAGGGATGAACACTGAAGCTTTCTTT
TRBD1 . TRBJ1-5 TRBV6-5 CASRRTGRNQPQHF TGTGCCAGCAGGCGGACAGGGAGAAATCAGCCCCAGCATTTT
. . TRBJ1-1 TRBV3-1/TRBV3-2 CASSQQDSNTEAFF TGTGCCAGCAGCCAACAGGACAGCAACACTGAAGCTTTCTTT
. . TRBJ1-1 TRBV27 CASSLGRVTEAFF TGTGCCAGCAGTTTGGGTAGGGTCACTGAAGCTTTCTTT
. . TRBJ2-3 TRBV9 CASSRGGPTDTQYF TGTGCCAGCAGCAGGGGGGGCCCCACAGATACGCAGTATTTT
. . TRBJ2-6 TRBV7-9 CASSLLGEGANVLTF TGTGCCAGCAGCTTATTAGGGGAAGGGGCCAACGTCCTGACTTTC
. . TRBJ2-2 TRBV6-5 CASSTDVRELFF TGTGCCAGCAGTACGGACGTCCGGGAGCTGTTTTTT
TRBD1 . TRBJ1-2 TRBV19 CASKRQGDGYTF TGTGCCAGTAAGCGGCAGGGGGACGGCTACACCTTC
. . TRBJ2-1 TRBV12-3/TRBV12-4 CASVHSVGEQFF TGTGCCAGCGTCCATTCGGTTGGTGAGCAGTTCTTC
TRBD2 . TRBJ2-2 TRBV7-3 CASGPGGSRNTGELFF TGTGCCAGCGGACCGGGAGGGTCCCGAAACACCGGGGAGCTGTTTTTT
TRBD1 once TRBJ1-2 TRBV6-5 CASSRGQGAGGYTF TGTGCCAGCAGTAGGGGACAGGGGGCCGGTGGCTACACCTTC
. . TRBJ1-1 TRBV19 CASMGRVRWSTEAFF TGTGCCAGTATGGGTAGGGTGCGATGGAGCACTGAAGCTTTCTTT
. . TRBJ2-3 TRBV7-6 CASSLLWDSRLTYTQYF TGTGCCAGCAGCTTATTGTGGGACTCCCGACTTACTTATACGCAGTATTTT
TRBD1 once TRBJ2-1 TRBV11-3 CASSLAGTGSYNEQFF TGTGCCAGCAGCTTAGCCGGGACAGGGTCCTACAATGAGCAGTTCTTC
. . TRBJ1-5 TRBV6-4 CASRPRRYHDQPQHF TGTGCCAGCAGACCCCGGCGGTATCATGATCAGCCCCAGCATTTT
. . TRBJ1-1 TRBV29-1 CSGGEVWPGRRVAAFF TGCAGCGGCGGGGAAGTGTGGCCAGGGCGACGAGTTGCAGCTTTCTTT
TRBD2 . TRBJ2-5 TRBV30 CAWSSGLAGASETQYF TGTGCCTGGAGTTCGGGTTTAGCGGGAGCCTCGGAGACCCAGTACTTC
. . TRBJ2-2 TRBV7-7 CASSRDFQNTGELFF TGTGCCAGCAGCCGGGACTTTCAGAACACCGGGGAGCTGTTTTTT
. . TRBJ1-2 TRBV29-1 CSVEGRLQGIGGYTF TGCAGCGTTGAAGGTCGACTCCAGGGAATAGGTGGCTACACCTTC
. . TRBJ1-1 TRBV6-2/TRBV6-3 CASSYRELNTEAFF TGTGCCAGCAGTTACAGGGAATTGAACACTGAAGCTTTCTTT
. . TRBJ1-3 TRBV5-6 CASSLERGPPSGNTIYF TGTGCCAGCAGCTTGGAACGGGGACCACCTTCTGGAAACACCATATATTTT
TRBD1 . TRBJ2-2 TRBV7-9 CASSPRDSYTGELFF TGTGCCAGCAGCCCCCGGGACAGCTACACCGGGGAGCTGTTTTTT
. . TRBJ1-1 TRBV19 CASSNPRGNTEAFF TGTGCCAGTAGTAACCCCAGGGGGAACACTGAAGCTTTCTTT
TRBD1 . TRBJ1-4 TRBV4-1 CASSAPGGQGREKLFF TGCGCCAGCAGCGCCCCCGGGGGACAGGGGCGCGAAAAACTGTTTTTT
. . TRBJ1-6 TRBV7-8 CASSLVRPPFMGSPLHF TGTGCCAGCAGCTTAGTGAGGCCGCCCTTTATGGGTTCACCCCTCCACTTT
. . TRBJ1-4 TRBV5-5 CASSRPGTTNEKLFF TGTGCCAGCAGCCGCCCCGGGACAACTAATGAAAAACTGTTTTTT
. . TRBJ1-1 TRBV5-1 CASSLEPNTEAFF TGCGCCAGCAGCTTGGAACCGAACACTGAAGCTTTCTTT
. . TRBJ2-4 TRBV6-6 CASSKDSGNIQYF TGTGCCAGCAGCAAGGACAGCGGGAACATTCAGTACTTC
TRBD1 . TRBJ1-2 TRBV7-8 CASSSPGQGYQWSPRGYTF TGTGCCAGCAGCTCCCCGGGACAGGGGTACCAGTGGTCACCTCGTGGCTACACCTTC
. . TRBJ1-5 TRBV16 CASSQSGQLFNQPQHF TGTGCCAGCAGCCAATCGGGGCAGTTATTTAATCAGCCCCAGCATTTT
. . TRBJ2-7 TRBV6-5 CASSTTYSLEEQYF TGTGCCAGCAGTACGACTTACTCCTTGGAAGAGCAGTACTTC
. . TRBJ2-5 TRBV3-1/TRBV3-2 CASSQAPGEETQYF TGTGCCAGCAGCCAAGCGCCAGGGGAAGAGACCCAGTACTTC
. . TRBJ2-7 TRBV27 CASSFWGRSDEQYF TGTGCCAGCAGTTTTTGGGGGAGGAGCGACGAGCAGTACTTC
. . TRBJ2-2 TRBV19 CASIQRQGGAGELFF TGTGCCAGTATTCAGAGACAGGGAGGTGCCGGGGAGCTGTTTTTT
. . TRBJ1-2 TRBV2 CASRGAGRSGYTF TGTGCCAGCAGAGGTGCCGGGAGATCTGGCTACACCTTC
TRBD2 . TRBJ2-1 TRBV19 CASSISTSGGYNEQFF TGTGCCAGTAGTATCAGTACTAGCGGGGGCTACAATGAGCAGTTCTTC
. . TRBJ1-5 TRBV6-2/TRBV6-3 CASSFWAGVPGQPQHF TGTGCCAGCAGTTTTTGGGCCGGAGTCCCAGGGCAGCCCCAGCATTTT
. once TRBJ1-5 TRBV10-1 CASSESQGGQPQHF TGCGCCAGCAGTGAGTCGCAGGGAGGGCAGCCCCAGCATTTT
. . TRBJ2-2 TRBV5-4 CASSLGQTTGELFF TGTGCCAGCAGCTTGGGACAGACCACCGGGGAGCTGTTTTTT
TRBD2 . TRBJ2-7 TRBV27 CASSYQPGGGVSSYEQYF TGTGCCAGCAGTTATCAACCCGGGGGGGGCGTCAGCTCCTACGAGCAGTACTTC
. . TRBJ2-5 TRBV3-1/TRBV3-2 CASSPERGPRGKETQYF TGTGCCAGCAGCCCGGAAAGAGGCCCGAGAGGGAAAGAGACCCAGTACTTC
. . TRBJ2-3 TRBV2 CASSAVGSDTQYF TGTGCCAGCAGTGCTGTTGGGTCAGATACGCAGTATTTT
. . TRBJ2-2 TRBV5-1 CASSLAHGAQGGTGELFF TGCGCCAGCAGCTTGGCCCATGGCGCCCAGGGGGGGACCGGGGAGCTGTTTTTT
. few TRBJ2-1 TRBV4-1 CASSQVGGTNADEQFF TGCGCCAGCAGCCAAGTAGGCGGCACCAACGCCGATGAGCAGTTCTTC
. once TRBJ2-6 TRBV12-5 CASGWPSGAGANVLTF TGTGCTAGTGGTTGGCCCAGCGGCGCTGGGGCCAACGTCCTGACTTTC
. once TRBJ1-1 TRBV27 CASGDSLVTEAFF TGTGCCAGCGGCGACAGCTTGGTCACTGAAGCTTTCTTT
. . TRBJ1-5 TRBV28 CASSFPTGPQHF TGTGCCAGCAGTTTCCCCACAGGGCCCCAGCATTTT
. . TRBJ1-1 TRBV27 CASSTTSGTNTEAFF TGTGCCAGCAGTACCACCTCCGGGACGAACACTGAAGCTTTCTTT
. . TRBJ2-7 TRBV28 CASGSNNLRGQYF TGTGCCAGCGGTTCGAATAACCTACGAGGGCAGTACTTC
TRBD1 . TRBJ1-6 TRBV7-2 CASSSRQGGSPLHF TGTGCCAGCAGCTCCCGACAGGGGGGGTCACCCCTCCACTTT
. . TRBJ1-3 TRBV29-1 CSVEQVSGNTIYF TGCAGCGTTGAACAGGTCTCTGGAAACACCATATATTTT
. few TRBJ1-5 TRBV10-3 CAISEGPNQPQHF TGTGCCATCAGTGAAGGGCCAAATCAGCCCCAGCATTTT
. . TRBJ2-2 TRBV28 CASSAPGLYNTGELFF TGTGCCAGCAGCGCACCGGGACTCTATAACACCGGGGAGCTGTTTTTT